The rows below give T cell receptor beta chains drawn from one sample of a study of shared clonotypes between healthy human individuals. TCRdb keeps only in-frame clones here, not all; method: immunoSEQ multiplex PCR. The data show some 800,000 clones, about 91% seen once. The sequencing input was naive CD8+ T cells sorted from blood. Every receptor here comes from a man aged 25-40 years in good health. CDR3s include the opening cysteine and the closing phenylalanine or tryptophan. D genes are given only for firm matches. Rows give clone size only sometimes, using once, few, many, or a class for an expanded clone.

d_gene,j_gene,v_gene,len,abundance,CDR3aa,CDR3nt
.,TRBJ2-7,TRBV11-2,12,.,CASNALSYEQYF,TGTGCCAGCAACGCCCTCTCCTACGAGCAGTACTTC
.,TRBJ2-1,TRBV9,13,.,CASSVGSYNEQFF,TGTGCCAGCAGCGTAGGTTCGTACAATGAGCAGTTCTTC
.,TRBJ2-1,TRBV30,15,.,CAWSPRDTRYNEQFF,TGTGCCTGGAGTCCGCGGGACACCAGATACAATGAGCAGTTCTTC
.,TRBJ1-2,TRBV10-3,14,.,CAISEKGDFYGYTF,TGTGCCATCAGTGAAAAGGGGGACTTCTATGGCTACACCTTC
.,TRBJ2-1,TRBV7-6,15,.,CASSQLGRRYDEQFF,TGTGCCAGCAGCCAACTGGGCAGGCGGTACGATGAGCAGTTCTTC
TRBD1,TRBJ2-7,TRBV29-1,14,.,CSVGGTGGLYEQYF,TGCAGCGTCGGGGGGACAGGGGGCCTCTACGAGCAGTACTTC
TRBD1,TRBJ2-3,TRBV28,17,few,CASSWPTGGPSTDTQYF,TGTGCCAGCAGTTGGCCGACAGGGGGCCCTAGCACAGATACGCAGTATTTT
TRBD2,TRBJ2-1,TRBV29-1,11,.,CSVALAGVQFF,TGCAGCGTGGCACTAGCGGGAGTTCAGTTCTTC
.,TRBJ2-7,TRBV15,12,.,CATRTPGTGQYF,TGTGCCACCAGAACTCCGGGGACCGGGCAGTACTTC
.,TRBJ1-5,TRBV28,16,.,CASTQSPSTHRQPQHF,TGTGCCAGCACACAGAGCCCCAGCACCCATAGGCAGCCCCAGCATTTT
.,TRBJ2-5,TRBV6-1,13,.,CASSEWPARNQYF,TGTGCCAGCAGTGAATGGCCAGCGAGGAACCAGTACTTC
.,TRBJ1-1,TRBV5-4,14,.,CASSLQGGGTEAFF,TGTGCCAGCAGCTTGCAGGGCGGGGGCACTGAAGCTTTCTTT
.,TRBJ2-7,TRBV6-6,13,.,CASSTGQSYEQYF,TGTGCCAGCAGTACCGGACAGTCCTACGAGCAGTACTTC
.,TRBJ2-2,TRBV9,14,.,CASSVGGTLDELFF,TGTGCCAGCAGCGTAGGGGGGACCCTTGATGAGCTGTTTTTT
.,TRBJ2-7,TRBV6-4,12,.,CASSDLDTARDF,TGTGCCAGCAGTGACTTGGACACCGCCAGGGACTTC
TRBD1,TRBJ2-7,TRBV7-6,14,.,CASSLTGGHYEQYF,TGTGCCAGCAGCCTGACAGGGGGCCACTACGAGCAGTACTTC
TRBD2,TRBJ2-5,TRBV6-5,15,.,CASSLAGGRQETQYF,TGTGCCAGCAGTTTAGCGGGAGGGAGGCAAGAGACCCAGTACTTC
.,TRBJ2-7,TRBV6-5,15,.,CASTADRGTIYEQYF,TGTGCCAGCACCGCCGATAGGGGAACCATCTACGAGCAGTACTTC
.,TRBJ1-1,TRBV5-1,13,.,CASSVDWGPEAFF,TGCGCCAGCAGCGTGGACTGGGGTCCTGAAGCTTTCTTT
TRBD1,TRBJ2-7,TRBV7-2,13,.,CASSQGQFYEQYF,TGTGCCAGCAGCCAGGGACAGTTCTACGAGCAGTACTTC
TRBD2,TRBJ2-1,TRBV5-6,15,.,CASSFSGSPYNEQFF,TGTGCCAGCAGCTTTAGCGGGAGCCCCTACAATGAGCAGTTCTTC
TRBD1,TRBJ2-7,TRBV5-4,13,.,CASRDRGAHEQYF,TGTGCCAGCAGGGACAGGGGTGCCCACGAGCAGTACTTC
.,TRBJ1-2,TRBV6-6,15,.,CASSYSIREREGYTF,TGTGCCAGCAGTTACTCGATACGTGAAAGGGAAGGCTACACCTTC
.,TRBJ2-7,TRBV30,13,few,CAWNPEDSYEQYF,TGTGCCTGGAATCCCGAGGACAGCTACGAGCAGTACTTC
TRBD1,TRBJ1-5,TRBV27,16,.,CASSFSRAGGNQPQHF,TGTGCCAGCAGTTTCTCTAGGGCAGGGGGGAATCAGCCCCAGCATTTT
.,TRBJ2-7,TRBV9,14,.,CASSVGGSTYEQYF,TGTGCCAGCAGCGTAGGAGGCAGTACCTACGAGCAGTACTTC